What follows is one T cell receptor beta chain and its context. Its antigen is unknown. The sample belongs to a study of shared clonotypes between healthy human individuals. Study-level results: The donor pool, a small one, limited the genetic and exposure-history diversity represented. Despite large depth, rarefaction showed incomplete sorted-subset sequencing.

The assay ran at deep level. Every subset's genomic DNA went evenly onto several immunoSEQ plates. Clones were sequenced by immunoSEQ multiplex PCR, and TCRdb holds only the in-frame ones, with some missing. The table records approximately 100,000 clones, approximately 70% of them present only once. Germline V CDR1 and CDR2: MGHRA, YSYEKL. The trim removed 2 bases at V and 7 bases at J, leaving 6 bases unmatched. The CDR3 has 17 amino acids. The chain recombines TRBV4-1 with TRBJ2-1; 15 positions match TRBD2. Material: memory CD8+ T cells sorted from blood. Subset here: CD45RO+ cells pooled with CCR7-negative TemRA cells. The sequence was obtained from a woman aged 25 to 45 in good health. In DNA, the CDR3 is TGCGCCAGCAGCCAAAACCAGGGACTAGCGGGAGGAAATGAGCAGTTCTTC. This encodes CASSQNQGLAGGNEQFF.